This record looks at one T cell receptor (beta chain) sequence and its context. Its antigen remains undetermined. No base-level quality is on record; no much larger clone is a single base apart. From the cysteine up to the phenylalanine, the CDR3 has a length of 13 residues. The DNA shown is the 39-base CDR3, in frame from base 1. From the germline V gene, CDR1 is SGDLS and CDR2 is YYNGEE. V was cut back by 4 bases and J by 8 bases, leaving a gap of 15 bases between them. The time point label, read with the paper, signifies: resected brain tissue, or blood drawn just prior to surgery. Surgery cases with the highest brain T cell transcript signatures were selected for TCR beta chain sequencing of brain tissue and, where available, blood. Patients had been treated with at least one anti-epileptic drug before surgery. The TCR-sequenced patients were children whose drug-resistant epilepsy was caused by tuberous sclerosis complex, focal cortical dysplasia, Rasmussen encephalitis or hemimegalencephaly. The Monarch genomic DNA purification kit was used to extract bulk genomic DNA from unsorted brain tissue and whole blood.

This entry is derived from a study of brain T cells in children with intractable seizures (dated by TCRdb to about 2021). For the study in its entirety: A NanoString immunology panel was first used to screen resected brain tissue from roughly 56 pediatric epilepsy surgery cases for immune gene transcripts. Among the approximately twelve selected surgery cases, pre-surgery blood was additionally sequenced for eight, leaving four cases with brain tissue only.

The immunoSEQ assay was used to generate TCR beta chain sequences from genomic DNA. The published analysis was carried out like this. CDR3 sequences not starting with the conserved framework cysteine at position 104 were manually removed. To get clonality, the normalized Shannon's Diversity Index was subtracted from one, giving values from 0 (maximal diversity) to 1 (oligoclonal). Chi-squared comparison-of-proportions tests assessed whether the same CDR3 differed in frequency between samples, such as brain versus blood. Public clonotypes were identified by searching immuneACCESS, and similarity to known antiviral clonotypes was assessed with the VDJdb browser. Entries here come from immuneACCESS through TCRdb and include only in-frame sequences with V and J called. Some clones fail to appear in such tables; in the studies checked, an unresolved V gene covers under half of the shortfall, and the cause of the remainder is unknown. The V and J calls and clone size are taken from that table; D and trimming were inferred from the DNA. The sample data list fewer than 85,000 clones, and around 93% of these were observed just once. The ten largest clones capture more than 1.5% of the sample.

Summary of the overall study and its limitations: Because sequencing depth was different between pre-surgery and post-surgery blood, clones absent from the pre-surgery sample may reflect undersampling. The patients' HCMV serostatus was not known, and viral specificity was inferred solely from CDR3 sequence similarity.

Specimen: peripheral blood, collected at surgery. The V gene is TRBV9 and the J gene is TRBJ1-2; perhaps TRBD1 is the D gene, with 5 bases matching. The receptor was derived from a boy in the first two years of life with tuberous sclerosis and intractable seizures. The DNA sequence follows: TGTGCCAGCAGCACAGGCCGGTCGTCGGGCTACACCTTC. Translation gives CASSTGRSSGYTF.